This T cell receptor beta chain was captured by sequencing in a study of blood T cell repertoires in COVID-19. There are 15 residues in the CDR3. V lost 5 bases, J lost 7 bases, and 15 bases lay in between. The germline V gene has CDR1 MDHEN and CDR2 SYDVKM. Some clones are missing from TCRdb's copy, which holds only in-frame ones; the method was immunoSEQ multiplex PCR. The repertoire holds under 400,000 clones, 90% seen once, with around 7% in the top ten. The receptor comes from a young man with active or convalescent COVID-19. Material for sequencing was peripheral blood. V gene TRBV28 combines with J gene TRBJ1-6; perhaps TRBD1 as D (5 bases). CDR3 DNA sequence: TGTGCCAGCAGTCCCAGGGCAGGGAGGAATTCACCCCTCCACTTT. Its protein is CASSPRAGRNSPLHF.